What follows is one TCR beta chain and its context. Its antigen is still unknown. Using immunoSEQ multiplex PCR, the repertoire was profiled, and TCRdb retains in-frame clones only, with some absent. The sample records 15,000 to 20,000 clones, approximately 84% being singletons. The CDR3 sequence is 15 residues long. Germline CDR1 SGHAT, CDR2 FQNNGV. The V and J ends lost 1 base and 4 bases respectively, with 10 bases between them. The record originates from a study of PD-1 blockade in mismatch repair-deficient tumors. TCRs were sequenced from a few patients responding to pembrolizumab. Study-level points and caveats: Tumor-resident clones, often undetectable pretreatment in blood, expanded then contracted after pembrolizumab.

The specimen was PBMCs, collected roughly 23 weeks after starting pembrolizumab. This sequence originates from an adult with mismatch repair-deficient cancer. The chain recombines TRBV11-2 with TRBJ2-2; D is possibly TRBD1 (6 bases). Written as DNA, the CDR3 is TGTGCCAGCAGCTTAGTCAGGGGCCCCACCGGGGAGCTGTTTTTT. It encodes CASSLVRGPTGELFF.